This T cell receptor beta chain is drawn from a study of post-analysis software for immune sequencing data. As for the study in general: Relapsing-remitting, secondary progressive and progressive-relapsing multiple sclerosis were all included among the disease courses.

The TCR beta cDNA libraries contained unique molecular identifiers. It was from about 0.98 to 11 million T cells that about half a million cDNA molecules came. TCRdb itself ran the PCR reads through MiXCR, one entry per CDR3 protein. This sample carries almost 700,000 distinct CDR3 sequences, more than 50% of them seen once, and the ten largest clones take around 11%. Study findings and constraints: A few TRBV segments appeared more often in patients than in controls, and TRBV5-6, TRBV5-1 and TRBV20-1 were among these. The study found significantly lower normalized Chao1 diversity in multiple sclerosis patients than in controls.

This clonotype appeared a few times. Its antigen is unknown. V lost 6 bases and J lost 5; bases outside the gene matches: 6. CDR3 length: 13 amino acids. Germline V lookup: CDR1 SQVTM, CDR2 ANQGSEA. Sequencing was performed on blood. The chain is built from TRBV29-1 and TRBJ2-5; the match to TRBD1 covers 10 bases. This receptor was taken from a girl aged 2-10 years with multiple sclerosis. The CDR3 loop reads CSVGTGDAETQYF. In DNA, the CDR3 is TGCAGCGTGGGGACAGGGGATGCGGAGACCCAGTACTTC. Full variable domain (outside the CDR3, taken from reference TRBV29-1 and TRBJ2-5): SAVISQKPSRDICQRGTSLTIQCQVDSQVTMMFWYRQQPGQSLTLIATANQGSEATYESGFVIDKFPISRPNLTFSTLTVSNMSPEDSSIYLCSVGTGDAETQYFGPGTRLLVL.